This T cell receptor (beta chain) was identified in a study of cytomegalovirus exposure and HLA in healthy donors. PCR was performed using 60 Vbeta and 13 Jbeta primers. Profiled with immunoSEQ multiplex PCR; TCRdb holds only in-frame clones, not every one. The table has 120,000 or so clones, 80% seen once. About this clone itself: Its matching antigen is unknown.

Overall study results and limits: V segments that were indistinguishable, TRBV6-2 and TRBV6-3 among them, were omitted from analysis. Whilst most TCR sequences proved rare, a subset of public TCRs occurred across many donors. Later examination showed HLA-associated TCR beta chains had greater clonal expansion than equally common others.

Germline trimming cut 5 bases from V and 8 bases from J; bases unmatched to any gene: 8. From germline, CDR1 is SGHRS and CDR2 YFSETQ. The CDR3 is made up of 14 amino acids. This sequence was found in a female donor in good health and CMV-seronegative. The sample comprised PBMCs. The chain combines TRBV5-1 with TRBJ1-4, with 8 bases identical to TRBD1. CDR3 amino acids: CASRTGTGPEKLFF. Written as DNA, the CDR3 is TGCGCCAGCAGGACCGGGACAGGACCCGAAAAACTGTTTTTT.